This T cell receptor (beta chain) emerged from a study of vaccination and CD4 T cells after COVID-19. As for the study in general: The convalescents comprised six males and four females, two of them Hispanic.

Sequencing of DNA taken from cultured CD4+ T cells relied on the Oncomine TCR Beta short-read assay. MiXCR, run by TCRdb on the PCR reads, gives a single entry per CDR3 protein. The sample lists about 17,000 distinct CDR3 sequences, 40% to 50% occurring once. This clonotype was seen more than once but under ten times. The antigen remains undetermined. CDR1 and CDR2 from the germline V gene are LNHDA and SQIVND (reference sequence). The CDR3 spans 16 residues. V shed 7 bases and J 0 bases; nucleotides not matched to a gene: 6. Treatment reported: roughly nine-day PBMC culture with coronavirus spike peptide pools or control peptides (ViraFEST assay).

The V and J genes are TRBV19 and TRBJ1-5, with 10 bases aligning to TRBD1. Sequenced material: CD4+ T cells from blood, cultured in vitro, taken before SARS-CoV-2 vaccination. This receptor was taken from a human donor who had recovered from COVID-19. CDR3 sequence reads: CASNRGTGDSNQPQHF. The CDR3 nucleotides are TGTGCCAGTAACCGTGGGACAGGGGATAGCAATCAGCCCCAGCATTTT.